The 8 T cell receptor beta chains reported below all come from one sample, sequenced in a study of cytotoxic CD8 clonotypes in ibrutinib-treated CLL. Clones were read by immunoSEQ multiplex PCR, and TCRdb kept only the in-frame ones, dropping some. The sample lists 70,000 to 80,000 clones; 80% were seen once. The sequencing used PBMCs, collected at disease progression, from a patient treated with ibrutinib. Receptor source: a human donor with chronic lymphocytic leukemia.

The V gene is TRBV18, the J gene TRBJ1-1; TRBD1 is a possible D gene (5 bases). Trimming removed 2 bases at V and 1 base at J, with 8 bases between. The CDR3 is made up of 14 amino acids. The germline gives CDR1 KGHSH, CDR2 LQKENI. CDR3 loop: CASSPTDKNTEAFF. In nucleotides, the CDR3 is TGTGCCAGCTCACCAACGGACAAGAACACTGAAGCTTTCTTT.

This chain uses TRBV5-4 with TRBJ2-3, with D hard to call. Deletions cut 0 bases from V and 2 bases from J, with 1 base between. The CDR3 has 12 amino acids. The germline CDR1 and CDR2 sequences are SGHNT and YYREEE (reference sequence). In DNA form, the CDR3 reads TGTGCCAGCAGCTTGGACACAGATACGCAGTATTTT. Translated, it gives CASSLDTDTQYF. Supplemented by reference TRBV5-4 and TRBJ2-3, the full variable domain reads ETGVTQSPTHLIKTRGQQVTLRCSSQSGHNTVSWYQQALGQGPQFIFQYYREEENGRGNFPPRFSGLQFPNYSSELNVNALELDDSALYLCASSLDTDTQYFGPGTRLTVL.

The chain has TRBV10-3 and TRBJ1-2, with TRBD1 matching over 9 bases. Trimming cost V 5 bases and J 0 bases; bases outside gene matches: 7. The CDR3 runs 16 residues. Germline loops: CDR1 ENHRY, CDR2 SYGVKD. CDR3 coding DNA: TGTGCCATCAGTCGCCGGGACAGGGACCCTAACTATGGCTACACCTTC. Amino acids: CAISRRDRDPNYGYTF.

J is TRBJ2-1 and V is TRBV15, with 11 positions matching TRBD2. The CDR3 is made up of 22 amino acids. Germline V gene lookup returns CDR1 LNHNV and CDR2 YYDKDF (reference sequence). J lost 0 bases, V lost 0 bases, and 16 bases had no gene match. The CDR3 DNA reads TGTGCCACCAGCAGAGATCCCCTCCAAGCCGGGACTAGCGGCAACTCCTACAATGAGCAGTTCTTC. It yields the protein CATSRDPLQAGTSGNSYNEQFF.

V gene TRBV10-1 combines with J gene TRBJ2-6; tentative D call: TRBD2 (6 bases). Germline lookup yields CDR1 WNHNN and CDR2 SYGVQD (reference sequence). This CDR3 region has 14 residues. V gave up 7 bases and J gave up 2 bases, with 9 bases separating them. The CDR3 DNA is TGCGCCAGCATGCGGGGTACTGGGGCCAACGTCCTGACTTTC. It is translated as CASMRGTGANVLTF.

The V and J genes are TRBV4-2 and TRBJ2-2; 9 bases agree with TRBD2. The ends lost 0 bases at V and 6 bases at J; junction bases unmatched: 11. The CDR3 spans 18 residues. Germline-derived CDR1 and CDR2 are LGHNA and YNFKEQ. CDR3: CASSQDFLAGLVPGELFF. As DNA, the CDR3 is TGTGCCAGCAGCCAAGATTTCCTAGCGGGACTAGTGCCCGGGGAGCTGTTTTTT.

This clone was picked up one time. This sequence joins TRBV5-1 and TRBJ1-4; 11 bases map to TRBD1. The junction had 8 bases not matched to a gene; V was cut back by 2 bases and J by 2 bases. Germline V gives CDR1 SGHRS, CDR2 YFSETQ. This CDR3 is 18 amino acids long. CDR3 DNA sequence: TGCGCCAGCAGCTTAACCGGGACAGGGGGTCTCACTAATGAAAAACTGTTTTTT. This sequence encodes CASSLTGTGGLTNEKLFF. The full variable domain, its missing parts supplied by reference TRBV5-1 and TRBJ1-4, is KAGVTQTPRYLIKTRGQQVTLSCSPISGHRSVSWYQQTPGQGLQFLFEYFSETQRNKGNFPGRFSGRQFSNSRSEMNVSTLELGDSALYLCASSLTGTGGLTNEKLFFGSGTQLSVL.

This clone was counted only a few times. The J gene is TRBJ2-3, the V gene TRBV14; 7 nucleotides agree with TRBD2. Germline V gene lookup returns CDR1 SGHDN and CDR2 FVKESK. The CDR3 is 16 amino acids. V lost 4 bases, J lost 6 bases, and 13 bases stayed unmatched. CDR3 coding DNA: TGTGCCAGCAGCCTAGATTCGGGGGGATACGCGGATACGCAGTATTTT. Translating it yields CASSLDSGGYADTQYF.